This entry describes one TCR beta chain. The germline CDR1 and CDR2 sequences are MNHEY and SVGAGI. Losses at the gene ends were 6 bases for V and 9 bases for J; bases not matched to a gene: 16. The CDR3 has 15 residues. TCRdb's table, derived via immunoSEQ multiplex PCR, lists solely in-frame clones and lacks some. The sample records more than 55,000 clones, about nine tenths being singletons. The source of the sample is a study of OX40 agonist ivuxolimab in advanced cancers. The receptor's source is an adult with an advanced solid tumor such as melanoma, head and neck, liver or kidney cancer. V and J are TRBV6-5 and TRBJ2-5; TRBD1 matches at 7 bases. The sample in question was CD4+ or CD8+ T cells sorted from blood, obtained in a trial of the OX40 agonist ivuxolimab. CDR3 coding DNA: TGTGCCAGCAGGAGTTCGACAGGGCCTTTGGAGGCCCAGTACTTC. Its translation is CASRSSTGPLEAQYF.